This T cell receptor (beta chain) emerged from a study of Ad26.COV2.S vaccination and SARS-CoV-2 variants. Measured with immunoSEQ multiplex PCR; TCRdb has only the in-frame clones, and not every one. There are fewer than 400,000 clones in the sample; about nine tenths occur only once, and approximately 5% lies in the top ten. This sample's treatment: 15 to 20 received Ad26.COV2.S at low or high dose, single or two shots; about 5 received placebo; per-sample allocation not given. All samples were drawn on day 63, counting from the first vaccine or placebo injection. Donation was by an adult aged 18-55 years who was in Boston. Study-level points and caveats: Vaccine and placebo recipients had comparable breadth of non-spike TCRs. After vaccination, reports described spike-specific CD8+ and CD4+ T cell responses as showing substantial breadth. Total T cell responses may have been underestimated by the TCR breadth and depth analyses.

On this clone: The antigen remains unidentified.

Germline V gives CDR1 MNHEY, CDR2 SVGAGI. The length of the CDR3 is 16 residues. Trimming at V came to 4 bases and at J to 2 bases, leaving 4 bases not matched to a gene. The input for sequencing was peripheral blood, taken in a trial of Ad26.COV2.S vaccine versus placebo. The chain links TRBV6-5 to TRBJ2-2; TRBD1 aligns across 10 bases. This clonotype was obtained from a person between 18 and 60 years old who received the Ad26.COV2.S COVID-19 vaccine or a placebo. CDR3 in amino acids: CASSLRTGGNTGELFF. In nucleotides, the CDR3 is TGTGCCAGCAGTTTAAGGACAGGGGGAAACACCGGGGAGCTGTTTTTT.